This T cell receptor (beta chain) was documented in a study of T cell responses to AZD1222 COVID-19 vaccine. Libraries were prepared by immunoSEQ multiplex PCR; TCRdb keeps only in-frame clonotypes and omits some of them. The top ten hold 1.6% of the sample, which has about 110,000 clones, about 87% seen once. The specimen comprised peripheral blood, sampled on day 0 of AZD1222 vaccination. The TCR sequence derives from an adult in good health.

The CDR3 DNA is TGTGCCAGCAGCTTGGGACTAGCGGGAGTCCCTTTACGGAATGAGCAGTTCTTC. Translation: CASSLGLAGVPLRNEQFF. The V gene is TRBV5-8, the J gene TRBJ2-1, with 12 bases fitting TRBD2. This CDR3 region has 18 residues. V dropped 0 bases and J dropped 7; count of bases not matched to a gene: 11. Germline V CDR1 and CDR2: SGHTS, YDEGEE. Full variable domain (outside the CDR3, taken from reference TRBV5-8 and TRBJ2-1): EAGVTQSPTHLIKTRGQQATLRCSPISGHTSVYWYQQALGLGLQFLLWYDEGEERNRGNFPPRFSGRQFPNYSSELNVNALELEDSALYLCASSLGLAGVPLRNEQFFGPGTRLTVL.